This T cell receptor (beta chain) was sequenced during a study of OX40 agonist ivuxolimab in advanced cancers. Study-wide background: Dose-escalation subjects each had hepatocellular carcinoma, melanoma, renal cell or head and neck cancer.

As to this clone: The antigen remains undetermined.

CDR3 length: 13 residues. V was clipped by 2 bases and J by 9 bases, with 11 bases between them. Germline CDR1 is MGHRA and CDR2 is YSYEKL. Notes on the study in general: Dosing at 0.1 to 3.0 mg/kg was accompanied by clonal expansion of CD4+ and CD8+ blood T cells by week 6.

Sequencing used immunoSEQ multiplex PCR; TCRdb keeps in-frame clones, though not all of them. Counted here are about 100,000 clones, approximately 89% occurring once; the ten biggest clones make up approximately 0.58%. The chain uses TRBV4-1 and TRBJ1-5; maybe TRBD1 (5 bases). The source material was CD4+ or CD8+ T cells sorted from blood, sampled in a trial of the OX40 agonist ivuxolimab. The clonotype was recovered from an adult with an advanced solid tumor such as melanoma, head and neck, liver or kidney cancer. The CDR3 DNA is TGCGCCAGCAGCCAAATACCAGGGCCGCCCCAGCATTTT. It specifies CASSQIPGPPQHF.